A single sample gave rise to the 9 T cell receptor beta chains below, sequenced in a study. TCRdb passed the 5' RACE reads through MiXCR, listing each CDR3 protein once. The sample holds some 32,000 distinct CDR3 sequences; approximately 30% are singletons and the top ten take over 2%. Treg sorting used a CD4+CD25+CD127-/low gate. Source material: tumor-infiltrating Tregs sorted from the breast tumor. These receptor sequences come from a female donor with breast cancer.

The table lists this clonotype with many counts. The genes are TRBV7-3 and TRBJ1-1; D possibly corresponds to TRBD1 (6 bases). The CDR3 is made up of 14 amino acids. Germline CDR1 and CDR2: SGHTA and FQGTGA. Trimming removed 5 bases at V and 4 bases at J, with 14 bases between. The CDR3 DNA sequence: TGTGCCAGCAGCCTAAGGGGGGGGGGCACTGAAGCTTTCTTT. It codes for CASSLRGGGTEAFF. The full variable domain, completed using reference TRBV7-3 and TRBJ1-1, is GAGVSQTPSNKVTEKGKYVELRCDPISGHTALYWYRQSLGQGPEFLIYFQGTGAADDSGLPNDRFFAVRPEGSVSTLKIQRTERGDSAVYLCASSLRGGGTEAFFGQGTRLTVV.

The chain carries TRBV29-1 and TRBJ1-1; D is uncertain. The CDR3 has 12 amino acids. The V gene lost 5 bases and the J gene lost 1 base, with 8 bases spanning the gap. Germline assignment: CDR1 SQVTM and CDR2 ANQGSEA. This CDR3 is CSVRVWNTEAFF. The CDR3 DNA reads TGCAGCGTTCGCGTGTGGAACACTGAAGCTTTCTTT.

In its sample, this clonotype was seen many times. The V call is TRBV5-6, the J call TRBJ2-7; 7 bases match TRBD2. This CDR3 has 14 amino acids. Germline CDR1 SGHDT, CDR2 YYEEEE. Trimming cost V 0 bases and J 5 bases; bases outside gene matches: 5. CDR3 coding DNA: TGTGCCAGCAGCTTGGCGGGAGGTAGCGACGAGCAGTACTTC. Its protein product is CASSLAGGSDEQYF.

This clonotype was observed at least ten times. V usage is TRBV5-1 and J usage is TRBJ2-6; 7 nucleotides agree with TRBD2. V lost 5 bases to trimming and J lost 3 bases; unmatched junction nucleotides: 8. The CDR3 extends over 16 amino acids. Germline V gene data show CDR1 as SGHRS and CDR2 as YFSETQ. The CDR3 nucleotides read TGCGCCAGCAGTCAACGGGGGGTTCTTGGGGCCAACGTCCTGACTTTC. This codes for CASSQRGVLGANVLTF.

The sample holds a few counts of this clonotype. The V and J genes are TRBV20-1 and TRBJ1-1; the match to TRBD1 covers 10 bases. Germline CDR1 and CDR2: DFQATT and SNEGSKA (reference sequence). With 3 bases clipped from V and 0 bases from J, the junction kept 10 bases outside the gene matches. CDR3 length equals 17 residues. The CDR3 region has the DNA TGCAGTGCTAGGGTACCGGGACAGGGGTTTTTGAACACTGAAGCTTTCTTT. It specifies CSARVPGQGFLNTEAFF.

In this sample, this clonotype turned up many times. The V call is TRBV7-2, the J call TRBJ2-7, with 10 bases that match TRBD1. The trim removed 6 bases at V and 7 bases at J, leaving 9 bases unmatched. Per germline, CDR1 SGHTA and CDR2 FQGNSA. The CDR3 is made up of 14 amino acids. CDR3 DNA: TGTGCCAGCAGTCAGACAGGGGGCAAGCGGGAGCAGTACTTC. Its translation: CASSQTGGKREQYF.

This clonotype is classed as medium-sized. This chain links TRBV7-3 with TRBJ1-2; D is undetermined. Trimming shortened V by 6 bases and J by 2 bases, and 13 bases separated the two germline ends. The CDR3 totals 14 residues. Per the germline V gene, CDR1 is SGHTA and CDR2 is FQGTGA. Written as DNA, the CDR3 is TGTGCCAGCAGACGACCGATATTGAACTATGGCTACACCTTC. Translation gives CASRRPILNYGYTF.

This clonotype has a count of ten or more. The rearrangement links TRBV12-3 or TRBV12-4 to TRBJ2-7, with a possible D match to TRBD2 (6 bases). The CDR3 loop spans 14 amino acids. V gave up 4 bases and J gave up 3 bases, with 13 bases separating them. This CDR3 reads CASSSAGLIYEQYF. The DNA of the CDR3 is TGTGCCAGCAGTTCGGCGGGACTTATCTACGAGCAGTACTTC.

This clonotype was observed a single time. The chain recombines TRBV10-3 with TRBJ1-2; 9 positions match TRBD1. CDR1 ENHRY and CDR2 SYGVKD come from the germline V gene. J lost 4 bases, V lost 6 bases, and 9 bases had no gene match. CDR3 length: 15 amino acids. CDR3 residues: CAIRKPGQGGYGYTF. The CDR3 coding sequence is TGTGCCATCAGGAAGCCGGGACAGGGTGGCTATGGCTACACCTTC.